The 27 T cell receptor beta chains below all came from one sample that was sequenced in a study of T cells in women clearing cervical HPV infection. Here immunoSEQ multiplex PCR was the method, and the copy in TCRdb shows in-frame clones only, minus some. Its table records about 20,000 clones. Sequenced material: blood buffy coat. The receptors stem from a woman between 18 and 75 years old with a cervical HPV16 infection that either progressed to CIN3+ or cleared (not recorded which).

As concerns this clone: The read terminates 3 residues ahead of where the CDR3 ends, so the germline J gene completes it. The chain couples TRBV19 to TRBJ2-5; 10 positions match TRBD2. The CDR3 loop spans 14 amino acids. Per germline, CDR1 LNHDA and CDR2 SQIVND (reference sequence). The trim removed 6 bases at V and 5 bases at J, leaving 6 bases unmatched. CDR3 region: CASRAGGAAETQYF. Partial CDR3 DNA: TGTGCCAGTAGAGCGGGGGGGGCCGCGGAGACC.

Partial CDR3 DNA: TGTGCCAGCAGCCCCAGACCAGGGGGCGCTTACGAG. This gives the protein CASSPRPGGAYE. The full-length CDR3 reads as CASSPRPGGAYEQYF. This sequence joins TRBV7-9 and TRBJ2-7, with TRBD1 matching over 8 bases. The sequence runs out 3 residues before the end of the CDR3; the remainder is reconstructed from the germline J gene. This CDR3 comprises 15 residues. Germline assignment: CDR1 SEHNR and CDR2 FQNEAQ (reference sequence). V lost 5 bases, J lost 4 bases, and 10 bases stayed unmatched.

About this clone itself: The read terminates 3 residues ahead of where the CDR3 ends, so the germline J gene completes it. The chain combines TRBV7-9 with TRBJ1-2; D is unclear. Per germline, CDR1 SEHNR and CDR2 FQNEAQ (reference sequence). The CDR3 length is 15 residues. The sequenced part of the CDR3 DNA is TGTGCCAGCAGCGTAGGACTATTTAACTACAATGAC. It specifies CASSVGLFNYND. The full CDR3 protein reads CASSVGLFNYNDYTF.

This chain's CDR3 is CASSLDRVGEKLFF. The sequenced part of the CDR3 DNA is TGTGCCAGCAGCCTCGACAGGGTCGGTGAAAAA. This chain connects TRBV7-9 to TRBJ1-4; 7 nucleotides align to TRBD1. From the germline J gene comes the end of the CDR3, since the read stops 3 residues before it. The CDR3 contains 14 residues. Per germline, CDR1 SEHNR and CDR2 FQNEAQ (reference sequence). The V and J ends lost 5 bases and 7 bases, in that order; junction bases with no gene match: 7. Full variable domain (rest looked up from reference TRBV7-9 and TRBJ1-4): DTGVSQNPRHKITKRGQNVTFRCDPISEHNRLYWYRQTLGQGPEFLTYFQNEAQLEKSRLLSDRFSAERPKGSFSTLEIQRTEQGDSAMYLCASSLDRVGEKLFFGSGTQLSVL.

About this clone itself: The missing CDR3 end, 3 residues past where the read stops, is filled in from the germline J gene. The chain joins TRBV29-1 to TRBJ2-7; TRBD2 matches 12 bases. The V and J ends lost 1 base and 3 bases, in that order; junction bases with no gene match: 4. From germline, CDR1 is SQVTM and CDR2 ANQGSEA. CDR3 length equals 15 residues. Partial CDR3 DNA: TGCAGCGTTGAAGGACTAGCGGGAGATGGCTACGAG. It translates to CSVEGLAGDGYE. The whole CDR3 region reads CSVEGLAGDGYEQYF.

A note on this clone: Read coverage stops 3 residues before the CDR3 terminus; the germline J gene supplies the remainder. The chain couples TRBV19 to TRBJ1-2, with D maybe TRBD1 (6 bases). Germline CDR1 LNHDA, CDR2 SQIVND (reference sequence). Trimming shortened V by 8 bases and J by 2 bases, and 15 bases separated the two germline ends. The CDR3 runs 14 residues. CDR3 residues: CASEDRFFNYGYTF. The sequenced CDR3 bases are TGTGCCAGTGAGGACAGATTTTTCAACTATGGC.

Of note for this clone: The DNA ends 3 residues before the CDR3 does, and the rest of the CDR3 is filled in from the germline J gene. V and J are TRBV6-2 or TRBV6-3 and TRBJ2-2, with 7 bases aligning to TRBD2. V trimming: 0 bases; J trimming: 8 bases; junction bases outside the gene matches: 6. This CDR3 comprises 15 residues. CDR1 is MNHEY, CDR2 SVGEGT, per germline. The CDR3 DNA, read in part, is TGTGCCAGCAGTTACTCGATTGCGGGGGTGGGGGAG. The encoded protein is CASSYSIAGVGE. The entire CDR3 sequence reads CASSYSIAGVGELFF.

Note on this clone: With the read ending 3 residues before the CDR3 end, the germline J gene is used to fill in that end. The rearrangement links TRBV28 to TRBJ2-7; no definite D call. The V and J ends lost 2 bases and 2 bases respectively, with 10 bases between them. This CDR3 has 14 amino acids. Germline V gives CDR1 MDHEN, CDR2 SYDVKM. The CDR3 bases that were read are TGTGCCAGCAGTTTACGCAGGAGACCCTACGAG. This sequence encodes CASSLRRRPYE. The full CDR3 protein reads CASSLRRRPYEQYF.

For this clone: The sequenced fragment ends 3 residues before the CDR3 boundary, so the rest is inferred from the germline J gene. The V and J genes are TRBV10-3 and TRBJ1-3, with D hard to call. The CDR3 covers 17 residues. CDR1 and CDR2 (germline): ENHRY, SYGVKD. V was clipped by 2 bases and J by 1 base, with 15 bases between them. The CDR3 sequence: CAISENGFAGSGNTIYF. The CDR3 bases that were read are TGTGCCATCAGTGAGAACGGTTTTGCTGGTTCTGGAAACACC.

CDR3 bases read: TGCGCCAGCAGTGACCCCGAGGGGCCC. This gives the protein CASSDPEGP. The full CDR3 is CASSDPEGPQHF. The gene calls are TRBV10-1 and TRBJ1-5; D is undetermined. The DNA ends 3 residues before the CDR3 does, and the rest of the CDR3 is filled in from the germline J gene. Deletions cut 3 bases from V and 9 bases from J, with 9 bases between. The CDR3 totals 12 residues. Germline CDR1 and CDR2: WNHNN and SYGVQD (reference sequence).

Regarding this clone: The sequenced fragment ends 3 residues before the CDR3 boundary, so the rest is inferred from the germline J gene. The chain has TRBV10-3 and TRBJ1-1, with 7 bases aligning to TRBD1. V was pared by 6 bases and J by 5 bases, with 9 bases of the junction left unmatched. Germline V gene sequence: CDR1 ENHRY, CDR2 SYGVKD. The CDR3 loop spans 14 amino acids. CDR3 bases read: TGTGCCATCAGGGAAGACAGGGAGATAACTGAA. It translates to CAIREDREITE. The full CDR3 is CAIREDREITEAFF.

Concerning this clone: The CDR3 end falls 3 residues outside the read, so it is completed with the germline J gene. This chain connects TRBV5-1 to TRBJ2-2; maybe TRBD1 (5 bases). Trimming took 1 base from V and 1 from J, leaving 8 bases between them. Germline V CDR1 and CDR2: SGHRS, YFSETQ. CDR3 length equals 15 residues. CDR3 residues: CASSLTRVNTGELFF. The sequenced part of the CDR3 DNA is TGCGCCAGCAGCTTGACCAGGGTGAACACCGGGGAG.

Notes on this clone: With the read ending 3 residues before the CDR3 end, the germline J gene is used to fill in that end. The chain combines TRBV12-3 or TRBV12-4 with TRBJ1-3; D is uncertain. CDR3 length equals 14 residues. Trimming shortened V by 6 bases and J by 4 bases, and 13 bases separated the two germline ends. The CDR3 loop is CASSLGLNGNTIYF. The covered CDR3 bases are TGTGCCAGCAGCCTAGGATTAAACGGAAACACC.

With respect to this clone: Read sequence stops 3 residues before the CDR3 end, and the germline J gene provides the missing end. This chain uses TRBV10-3 with TRBJ1-1, with D possibly being TRBD1 (5 bases). Germline CDR1 reads ENHRY; CDR2 reads SYGVKD. The CDR3 extends over 15 amino acids. Between the trimmed V and J ends, which lost 8 bases and 6 bases, there was a span of 22 bases. The CDR3 DNA, read in part, is TGTGCCATCCTATGGGGCACTTCCTTCAACGCTGAA. Its translation is CAILWGTSFNAE. From start to end, the CDR3 is CAILWGTSFNAEAFF.

CDR3 DNA (partial): TGTGCCAGCAGTTACCCCCAGGGAGGTTCAGATACG. Translating gives CASSYPQGGSDT. The full CDR3 protein is CASSYPQGGSDTQYF. The chain carries TRBV6-8 and TRBJ2-3, with D maybe TRBD2 (6 bases). The sequence runs out 3 residues before the end of the CDR3; the remainder is reconstructed from the germline J gene. CDR1 and CDR2 (germline): MNHGY, SAAAGT. The CDR3 loop spans 15 amino acids. With 2 bases removed from V and 4 bases from J, the gap between germline ends came to 13 bases.

The CDR3 is CASSPPSRAGELFF. The CDR3 DNA, read in part, is TGTGCCAGCTCACCACCGTCCCGGGCCGGGGAG. This chain connects TRBV18 to TRBJ2-2, with unresolved D. The read stops 3 residues short of the end of the CDR3; the missing end is completed from the germline J gene. The V and J ends lost 0 bases and 6 bases respectively, with 8 bases between them. The germline V gene has CDR1 KGHSH and CDR2 LQKENI. The CDR3 has 14 amino acids.

Points on this clone: The CDR3 goes on 3 residues after the read ends, and that part is filled in from the germline J gene. The J gene is TRBJ1-2, the V gene TRBV5-1, with D maybe TRBD1 (5 bases). Per germline, CDR1 SGHRS and CDR2 YFSETQ. The CDR3 totals 15 residues. The ends were cut back, 2 bases at V and 4 bases at J, with 15 bases in the middle. CDR3 DNA (partial): TGCGCCAGCAGCTTAGAGGGGAGGGATTTCTATGGC. Translated: CASSLEGRDFYG. The whole CDR3 protein is CASSLEGRDFYGYTF.

In regard to this clone: With the read ending 3 residues before the CDR3 end, the germline J gene is used to fill in that end. The chain uses TRBV5-1 and TRBJ2-3; D possibly corresponds to TRBD1 (6 bases). V lost 0 bases and J lost 1, with 12 bases in between. This CDR3 is 16 amino acids long. Germline CDR1 and CDR2: SGHRS and YFSETQ. CDR3 in amino acids: CASSLVWTDRTDTQYF. The DNA read from the CDR3 is TGCGCCAGCAGCTTGGTCTGGACAGATCGCACAGATACG.

To note about this clone: The read gets to within 3 residues of the CDR3 end, and the germline J gene fills in the rest. The rearrangement joins TRBV20-1 to TRBJ1-1, with D tentatively TRBD1 (5 bases). The germline gives CDR1 DFQATT, CDR2 SNEGSKA (reference sequence). The V gene lost 7 bases and the J gene lost 6 bases, with 21 bases spanning the gap. The CDR3 is 14 residues long. The CDR3 sequence is CSVSKGLRVAEAFF. Partial CDR3 DNA: TGCAGTGTTAGCAAGGGGCTCCGAGTGGCTGAA.

Comment on this clone: At one of its ends the junction is not consistent with the germline gene, which may arise from a read error. From the germline J gene comes the end of the CDR3, since the read stops 3 residues before it. The chain joins TRBV20-1 to TRBJ2-3, with 7 positions matching TRBD1. Germline V CDR1 and CDR2: DFQATT, SNEGSKA (reference sequence). The CDR3 is made up of 15 amino acids. CDR3 loop: CSAGDRAYSIDTQYF. The DNA read from the CDR3 is TGCAGTGCTGGCGACAGGGCCTATAGCATAGATACG.

Regarding this clone: The sequence runs out 3 residues before the end of the CDR3; the remainder is reconstructed from the germline J gene. The chain carries TRBV19 and TRBJ2-7, with 12 bases fitting TRBD1. This CDR3 contains 16 residues. V lost 6 bases to trimming and J lost 2 bases; unmatched junction nucleotides: 8. The germline V gene encodes CDR1 LNHDA and CDR2 SQIVND (reference sequence). CDR3 amino acids: CASSAGTGGAPYEQYF. The CDR3 bases that were read are TGTGCCAGTAGCGCCGGGACAGGGGGCGCCCCCTACGAG.

To note about this clone: The CDR3 goes on 3 residues after the read ends, and that part is filled in from the germline J gene. V is TRBV7-8 and J is TRBJ1-1, with a weak D call TRBD1 (6 bases). The germline V gene encodes CDR1 SGHVS and CDR2 FQNEAQ. The CDR3 loop spans 13 amino acids. CDR3 DNA, as far as it was read: TGTGCCAGCAGCTTCGGTCAGGGGTTAGAA. Its protein is CASSFGQGLE. The whole CDR3 is CASSFGQGLEAFF.

Worth noting for this clone: The CDR3 end falls 3 residues outside the read, so it is completed with the germline J gene. This chain joins TRBV19 and TRBJ2-5; TRBD1 matches at 8 bases. Germline trimming cut 6 bases from V and 5 bases from J; bases unmatched to any gene: 5. Germline lookup yields CDR1 LNHDA and CDR2 SQIVND (reference sequence). The CDR3 length is 13 residues. The DNA read from the CDR3 is TGTGCCAGTAGGGACAGGGTAATCGAGACC. This gives the protein CASRDRVIET. The CDR3 reads in full as CASRDRVIETQYF. Drawing the rest from reference TRBV19 and TRBJ2-5, the complete variable domain is DGGITQSPKYLFRKEGQNVTLSCEQNLNHDAMYWYRQDPGQGLRLIYYSQIVNDFQKGDIAEGYSVSREKKESFPLTVTSAQKNPTAFYLCASRDRVIETQYFGPGTRLLVL.

About this clone itself: The sequence runs out 3 residues before the end of the CDR3; the remainder is reconstructed from the germline J gene. This chain links TRBV19 with TRBJ2-4; a weak D match, TRBD2 (6 bases). Germline-derived CDR1 and CDR2 are LNHDA and SQIVND (reference sequence). This CDR3 comprises 12 residues. CDR3 DNA, as far as it was read: TGTGCCAGTAGTATCCCAGGGACTGGT. Translation: CASSIPGTG. The whole CDR3 region reads CASSIPGTGQYF. Supplemented by reference TRBV19 and TRBJ2-4, the full variable domain reads DGGITQSPKYLFRKEGQNVTLSCEQNLNHDAMYWYRQDPGQGLRLIYYSQIVNDFQKGDIAEGYSVSREKKESFPLTVTSAQKNPTAFYLCASSIPGTGQYFGAGTRLSVL.

Turning to this clone: The sequenced fragment ends 3 residues before the CDR3 boundary, so the rest is inferred from the germline J gene. The chain has TRBV5-1 and TRBJ1-4; D might be TRBD1 (5 bases). Trimming removed 0 bases at V and 0 bases at J, with 18 bases between. CDR3 length: 19 residues. Germline V CDR1 and CDR2: SGHRS, YFSETQ. The CDR3 reads CASSLGRVANLPTNEKLFF. Partial CDR3 DNA: TGCGCCAGCAGCTTGGGCAGGGTCGCAAATCTTCCAACTAATGAAAAA.

As for this clone: Sequencing ends 3 residues short of the CDR3 end; the germline J gene provides the rest. The chain carries TRBV7-7 and TRBJ1-2, with D hard to call. The germline CDR1 and CDR2 sequences are SSHAT and FNYEAQ (reference sequence). This CDR3 region has 16 residues. The CDR3 DNA, read in part, is TGTGCCAGCAGCTCGACTAGCGCGGTCTCCTACAATGAC. It translates to CASSSTSAVSYND. The CDR3 as a whole reads CASSSTSAVSYNDYTF.

Points on this clone: Sequencing ends 3 residues short of the CDR3 end; the germline J gene provides the rest. The chain joins TRBV2 to TRBJ1-2; 7 bases align to TRBD1. The J segment lost 5 bases and the V segment lost 5 bases, leaving 11 bases of the junction unmatched. CDR1 is SNHLY and CDR2 is FYNNEI in the germline V gene. The CDR3 spans 15 residues. CDR3 loop: CASSLKGPGGYGYTF. The sequenced part of the CDR3 DNA is TGTGCCAGCAGTTTAAAGGGCCCAGGGGGTTATGGC.